This TCR beta chain is drawn from a study of shared clonotypes between healthy human individuals. TCRdb keeps only in-frame clones here, not all; method: immunoSEQ multiplex PCR. Of fewer than 850,000 clones in the sample, around 72% are singletons; the top ten hold around 2%. Germline CDR1 is SGHAT and CDR2 is FQNNGV. The CDR3 has 19 residues. The V gene end was trimmed by 5 bases and the J gene end by 5 bases; junction bases not matched to a gene: 14. Points from the study as a whole: Generation probability values for non-shared clonotypes were lower than those for clonotypes shared by all four donors.

Remarks on this clone: As yet, its antigen is unknown.

The clonotype originates from a woman in her twenties or thirties in good health. The sequenced sample was memory CD4+ T cells sorted from blood. The subset: CD45RA-negative fraction. This chain connects TRBV11-2 to TRBJ2-2; 13 nucleotides match TRBD2. CDR3 amino acids: CASSTRRKRTSGSTGELFF. The CDR3 nucleotides are TGTGCCAGCAGCACCCGGCGGAAACGGACTAGCGGGAGTACCGGGGAGCTGTTTTTT.